This T cell receptor (beta chain) was profiled in a study of human T cells and chemical hapten exposure. V was cut by 6 bases and J by 3 bases, with 15 bases left in between. There are 15 residues in the CDR3. Germline assignment: CDR1 MNHEY and CDR2 SVGAGI. Time point meaning: patch test 1, 2 weeks after DPC sensitization. Treatment specified: therapeutic diphenylcyclopropenone sensitization with weekly scalp DPC. Separate cDNA molecules received unique molecular identifiers, which the library attached to them. Each CDR3 protein is one row after TCRdb ran MiXCR on the RACE reads. The sample includes 300,000 to 450,000 distinct CDR3 sequences, more than 4.5% of them seen just once. This clonotype has ten or more counts.

The chain couples TRBV6-5 to TRBJ1-3; D perhaps matches TRBD1 (5 bases). Sequencing was performed on whole blood, taken in connection with sensitization to the hapten diphenylcyclopropenone (DPC). The clonotype was recovered from a woman aged 50 to 60 with alopecia areata. Some clones in this sample may be carry-over from other donors' samples. CDR3 nucleotides: TGTGCCAGCAGAGACGACAGCTTCTTTGGAAACACCATATATTTT. Protein product: CASRDDSFFGNTIYF.